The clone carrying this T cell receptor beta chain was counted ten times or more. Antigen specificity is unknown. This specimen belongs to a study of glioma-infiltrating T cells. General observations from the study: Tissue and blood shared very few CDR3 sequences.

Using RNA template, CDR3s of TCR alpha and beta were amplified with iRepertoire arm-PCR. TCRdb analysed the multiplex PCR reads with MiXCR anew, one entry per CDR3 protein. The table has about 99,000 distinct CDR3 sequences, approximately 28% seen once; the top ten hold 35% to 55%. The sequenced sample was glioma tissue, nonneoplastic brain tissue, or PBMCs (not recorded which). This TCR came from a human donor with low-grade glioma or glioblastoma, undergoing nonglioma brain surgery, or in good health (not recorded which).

The chain's CDR3 is CSATLDPPSPDEQFF. As DNA, the CDR3 is TGCAGTGCTACCCTGGACCCTCCCTCGCCGGATGAGCAGTTCTTC. This chain links TRBV20-1 with TRBJ2-1; D unclear. From germline, CDR1 is DFQATT and CDR2 SNEGSKA (reference sequence). V gave up 4 bases and J gave up 8 bases, with 21 bases separating them. This CDR3 has 15 residues.